The rows below give T cell receptor beta chains drawn from one sample of a study of shared clonotypes between healthy human individuals. Produced via immunoSEQ multiplex PCR; TCRdb's table is partial and in-frame only. The sample records over a million clones, about 80% being singletons. Sequencing was performed on memory CD4+ T cells from PBMCs. The receptors originated from a man younger than 35 in good health. Some clones in this sample may be carry-over from other donors' samples. Both conserved end residues are part of each CDR3. The D gene is left open where the match is weak. Rows give clone size only sometimes, using once, few, many, or a class for an expanded clone.

size | length | J | V | D | DNA | CDR3
- | 11 | TRBJ2-7 | TRBV20-1 | - | TGCAGTGCTCGGAGGGTTTACGAGCAGTACTTC | CSARRVYEQYF
- | 15 | TRBJ1-3 | TRBV6-1 | - | TGTGCCAGCAGTGAAGTCGGAACACTCGGAAACACCATATATTTT | CASSEVGTLGNTIYF
- | 16 | TRBJ2-2 | TRBV7-2 | - | TGTGCCAGCAGCTTAGTTGGGACCCCGAACACCGGGGAGCTGTTTTTT | CASSLVGTPNTGELFF
- | 14 | TRBJ1-2 | TRBV5-6 | TRBD1 | TGTGCCAGCAGCTTGGAGAGGGGGACAGCAGGCTACACCTTC | CASSLERGTAGYTF
- | 15 | TRBJ2-7 | TRBV4-3 | - | TGCGCCAGCAGCCAAGAGATGGGGGTGTCCTACGAGCAGTACTTC | CASSQEMGVSYEQYF
few | 13 | TRBJ1-3 | TRBV28 | - | TGTGCCAGCAGTTTGGCCTCTGGAAACACCATATATTTT | CASSLASGNTIYF
- | 16 | TRBJ1-5 | TRBV28 | - | TGTGCCAGCAGTTTAGGAGAGGGGGTGACAAATCAGCCCCAGCATTTT | CASSLGEGVTNQPQHF
- | 13 | TRBJ2-7 | TRBV5-1 | - | TGCGCCAGCAGCTACGGTCCCGTTTACGAGCAGTACTTC | CASSYGPVYEQYF
once | 16 | TRBJ2-3 | TRBV18 | - | TGTGCCAGCTCACCTCAGGGCCCCAAAATCACAGATACGCAGTATTTT | CASSPQGPKITDTQYF
- | 15 | TRBJ2-3 | TRBV21-1 | - | TGTGCCAGCAGCAAAGAACTGCAGGGAACAGATACGCAGTATTTT | CASSKELQGTDTQYF
- | 15 | TRBJ2-3 | TRBV12-5 | - | TGTGCTAGTGGCCCGGGACACTCAAGCACAGATACGCAGTATTTT | CASGPGHSSTDTQYF
- | 14 | TRBJ1-1 | TRBV10-3 | - | TGTGCCATCAGGGGCCACGGGTTGGACACTGAAGCTTTCTTT | CAIRGHGLDTEAFF
- | 15 | TRBJ2-2 | TRBV7-2 | TRBD1 | TGTGCCAGCAGTAGGATCCTACAGGGGGCCGGGGAGCTGTTTTTT | CASSRILQGAGELFF
- | 16 | TRBJ1-1 | TRBV18 | TRBD1 | TGTGCCAGCTCACCGGGGACAGGGACCTTTAACACTGAAGCTTTCTTT | CASSPGTGTFNTEAFF
- | 14 | TRBJ2-7 | TRBV5-1 | TRBD2 | TGCGCCAGCAGCGGGACTAGCGGGACGCACGAGCAGTACTTC | CASSGTSGTHEQYF
- | 14 | TRBJ1-1 | TRBV5-1 | - | TGCGCCAGCAGCTTGGTTTACTTCAACACTGAAGCTTTCTTT | CASSLVYFNTEAFF
- | 17 | TRBJ1-3 | TRBV27 | TRBD1 | TGTGCCAGCAGTTTAGCGCCGCCCAGGGGGTTTGGAAACACCATATATTTT | CASSLAPPRGFGNTIYF
- | 15 | TRBJ1-4 | TRBV9 | TRBD1 | TGTGCCAGCAGCGGAGGGACAGGGGAGTGGGAAAAACTGTTTTTT | CASSGGTGEWEKLFF
- | 14 | TRBJ2-2 | TRBV7-9 | - | TGTGCCAGCAGCTTTACAGGGGAGGCCGGGGAGCTGTTTTTT | CASSFTGEAGELFF
- | 14 | TRBJ1-1 | TRBV6-5 | TRBD1 | TGTGCCAGCAGGGACAGGGAGAGGAACACTGAAGCTTTCTTT | CASRDRERNTEAFF
- | 15 | TRBJ2-3 | TRBV29-1 | - | TGCAGCGTACGTCCTTTACGGGGCGGTTGGGATACGCAGTATTTT | CSVRPLRGGWDTQYF
- | 15 | TRBJ2-5 | TRBV11-3 | - | TGTGCCAGCAGCTTATCCTACGGGATCCAAGAGACCCAGTACTTC | CASSLSYGIQETQYF
- | 14 | TRBJ2-7 | TRBV5-1 | TRBD1 | TGCGCCAGCAGCTCGGACAGGTGGAATGGCGAGCAGTACTTC | CASSSDRWNGEQYF
- | 15 | TRBJ1-2 | TRBV5-1 | - | TGCGCCAGCAGCTTGGACGACAGAAGAAACTATGGCTACACCTTC | CASSLDDRRNYGYTF
- | 16 | TRBJ1-1 | TRBV5-8 | - | TGTGCCAGCAGCTTGTCAAATGCACAGGGGAACACTGAAGCTTTCTTT | CASSLSNAQGNTEAFF
once | 14 | TRBJ1-6 | TRBV5-6 | - | TGTGCCAGCAGCTTGGACGGGGGATATTCACCCCTCCACTTT | CASSLDGGYSPLHF
- | 12 | TRBJ2-5 | TRBV7-9 | - | TGTGCCAGCAGCCGCTACCAAGAGACCCAGTACTTC | CASSRYQETQYF
- | 14 | TRBJ2-1 | TRBV11-3 | - | TGTGCCAGCAGCTTGAATCGCAGGGGAGGGGAGCAGTTCTTC | CASSLNRRGGEQFF
- | 18 | TRBJ2-4 | TRBV19 | - | TGTGCCAGTAGTATAGGGGGTACGGACCGCCGAATGCAAAACATTCAGTACTTC | CASSIGGTDRRMQNIQYF
- | 19 | TRBJ2-7 | TRBV5-6 | TRBD1 | TGTGCCAGCAGCCCTACACTTGGACAGGGGCCGGAGATTTTCTACGAGCAGTACTTC | CASSPTLGQGPEIFYEQYF
- | 15 | TRBJ2-3 | TRBV28 | - | TGTGCCAGCAGTTTAGGCCGAGCTAGCACAGATACGCAGTATTTT | CASSLGRASTDTQYF
- | 16 | TRBJ2-3 | TRBV5-4 | TRBD2 | TGTGCCAGCAGCTTGGGGAGCGGGAGGATGGAAGATACGCAGTATTTT | CASSLGSGRMEDTQYF
once | 15 | TRBJ2-1 | TRBV7-3 | TRBD1 | TGTGCCAGCAGCGTTGGCGGACAGGGGTACAATGAGCAGTTCTTC | CASSVGGQGYNEQFF
- | 16 | TRBJ2-1 | TRBV14 | - | TGTGCCAGCAGCCCGCTAATGACCGGGGGCTACAATGAGCAGTTCTTC | CASSPLMTGGYNEQFF
- | 13 | TRBJ1-1 | TRBV11-3 | TRBD1 | TGTGCCAGCAGCATCACAGGGGGCACTGAAGCTTTCTTT | CASSITGGTEAFF
once | 18 | TRBJ2-6 | TRBV21-1 | - | TGTGCCAGCAGCAAAGTAAGGCAGGAAATCGCTGGGGCCAACGTCCTGACTTTC | CASSKVRQEIAGANVLTF
few | 15 | TRBJ1-2 | TRBV7-2 | - | TGTGCCAGCAGCTTAGCGTCTGGGCAAAACTATGGCTACACCTTC | CASSLASGQNYGYTF
- | 16 | TRBJ2-2 | TRBV7-3 | TRBD2 | TGTGCCAGCAGCTTAAAAGCGGGACCCCACACCGGGGAGCTGTTTTTT | CASSLKAGPHTGELFF
- | 11 | TRBJ2-5 | TRBV6-1 | - | TGTGCCAGCAGTCCGGGTTGGGCCCAGTACTTC | CASSPGWAQYF
- | 12 | TRBJ1-4 | TRBV6-1 | - | TGTGCCAGCAGACTGAAAAATGAAAAACTGTTTTTT | CASRLKNEKLFF
- | 14 | TRBJ1-4 | TRBV5-1 | TRBD1 | TGCGCCAGCAGCCGCGGGACAGGACATGAAAAACTGTTTTTT | CASSRGTGHEKLFF
- | 16 | TRBJ2-7 | TRBV7-9 | TRBD1 | TGTGCCAGCAGCTTATTCGCAGGGACAGGAGTTTACGAGCAGTACTTC | CASSLFAGTGVYEQYF
- | 14 | TRBJ2-3 | TRBV6-1 | - | TGTGCCAGCAGTTCTCGACGGTACACAGATACGCAGTATTTT | CASSSRRYTDTQYF
- | 14 | TRBJ2-7 | TRBV9 | TRBD1 | TGTGCCAGCAGCGCTGGACAGGACACCTACGAGCAGTACTTC | CASSAGQDTYEQYF
- | 15 | TRBJ2-3 | TRBV7-9 | TRBD2 | TGTGCCAGCAGCGGTTCTAGCGGTCCCACAGATACGCAGTATTTT | CASSGSSGPTDTQYF
- | 13 | TRBJ1-3 | TRBV5-4 | TRBD1 | TGTGCCAGCGGGACAGGATCTGGAAACACCATATATTTT | CASGTGSGNTIYF
- | 17 | TRBJ2-3 | TRBV4-2 | - | TGTGCCAGCAGCCGCGGGGATGCGGAGGGGGGGGCAGATACGCAGTATTTT | CASSRGDAEGGADTQYF
few | 18 | TRBJ2-3 | TRBV4-1 | TRBD2 | TGCGCCAGCAGCCAATTACCGAGCGGGAGGGGAATCGCAGATACGCAGTATTTT | CASSQLPSGRGIADTQYF
few | 11 | TRBJ2-7 | TRBV30 | - | TGTGCCTGGCGTCAGGGAAGCGAGCAGTACTTC | CAWRQGSEQYF
- | 15 | TRBJ1-6 | TRBV11-1 | TRBD1 | TGTGCCAGCAGCAGCGGGACAGGCGGATGGTGGGCCCTCCACTTT | CASSSGTGGWWALHF
- | 16 | TRBJ1-2 | TRBV10-3 | - | TGTGCCATCAGTGAGTCGGCAGGGGATTGGGGCTATGGCTACACCTTC | CAISESAGDWGYGYTF
- | 19 | TRBJ1-4 | TRBV28 | - | TGTGCCAGCAGTAATTATTACCCCCGGGAGTCCGGGCATGGCGAAAAACTGTTTTTT | CASSNYYPRESGHGEKLFF
- | 15 | TRBJ2-7 | TRBV7-3 | TRBD2 | TGTGCCAGCAGCTTAACAGTAGCGGGCTCCTACGAGCAGTACTTC | CASSLTVAGSYEQYF
- | 15 | TRBJ2-3 | TRBV11-2 | TRBD1 | TGTGCCAGCAGCCTACGACAGGGGGCAACAGATACGCAGTATTTT | CASSLRQGATDTQYF
- | 14 | TRBJ2-7 | TRBV28 | - | TGTGCCAGCAGACTTCCCGGGACAAGCTACGAGCAGTACTTC | CASRLPGTSYEQYF